Sequencing of this TCR beta chain was carried out in a study of cytomegalovirus exposure and HLA in healthy donors (dated by TCRdb to 2015 to 2018). Looking at the study overall: An earlier analysis of more than 550 of the donors reported roughly 300 Gb of sequence data and 100 million to 120 million unique TCR beta sequences obtained from about 200 million T cells. The study aimed to test whether cataloging public T cell receptors could reveal signatures of past pathogen exposure. Class I and class II HLA loci were covered by the typing at four-digit resolution. In a later genetic analysis, genome-wide SNP genotypes for about 55% of the roughly 700 donors were used, and that subset was treated as a discovery cohort. Four to six DR-DQ haplotypes were handled as single units for association and clustering because linkage in the cohort was strong. Donor age, sex, ethnicity and CMV serostatus were compiled together with the repertoire data. High-throughput TCR immunosequencing, statistical association of individual TCRs with disease status, and machine learning were combined to predict cytomegalovirus infection status. On average, roughly 240,000 unique TCR beta nucleotide sequences were sequenced per donor among fewer than 500 genotyped donors of the cohort, with about 17% of those sequences being non-productive. Besides the first cohort of under 700 subjects, a separate validation cohort made up of about 120 different subjects was used. The T cell repertoires of several hundred subjects were profiled by immunosequencing and related to cytomegalovirus serostatus. Typing coverage differed by locus: A, B, C, DRB1 and DQB1 were typed in about 629-630 donors, DQA1 in 522, DPA1 in approximately 600, and DPB1 in roughly 450. To study patterns of TCR occurrence, a later analysis re-analyzed previously published TCR beta repertoires from several hundred donors and added high-resolution HLA genotyping. Of the roughly 400 genotyped donors, 65% to 90% were placed in the genetic ancestry cluster associated with self-reported Caucasian donors. About 310 gigabases of sequencing data and tens of millions of unique TCR sequences were included in an early release covering about 620 HLA-typed donors. Every repertoire in the discovery cohort had been generated on one and the same sequencing platform. An earlier analysis of some 600 of the donors applied high-throughput TCR beta sequencing to assess whether each TCR beta V gene segment acted as functional or pseudogenic. Rather than drawing on any new phenotypic data, the later analysis identified candidate immune exposures from TCR beta sequences and the way those sequences occurred across donors.

Sequences SNHLY (CDR1) and FYNNEI (CDR2) are obtained from the germline V gene. Inclusive of the bounding cysteine and phenylalanine, the CDR3 is 16 residues long. Only CDR3 DNA is held: 48 bases, read in frame from base 1. V trim: 6 bases; J trim: 1 base; unmatched bases: 11. Library preparation used the immunoSEQ multiplex PCR assay. For the multiplex PCR, a mixture combining 60 forward primers for TCR Vbeta segments and 13 reverse primers for TCR Jbeta segments was used. A multiplex PCR assay on genomic DNA amplified the CDR3 region of rearranged TCR beta genes. The amplified TCR beta libraries were sequenced on the Illumina HiSeq System as 87-base-pair reads. In the original analysis: A later analysis counted tens of millions of unique TCR beta chains across the 500 to 850 repertoires, and 9 million to 14 million of these chains were shared by at least two donors. Raw reads were error-corrected and collapsed into unique sequences with a nearest-neighbor algorithm that merged closely related sequences to remove PCR and sequencing errors. Alignment of CDR3 sequences to IMGT reference sequences was used to assign V, D and J gene segments. For a sequence to be retained, a match of at least six nucleotides to both a V gene segment and a J gene segment was required. A rearrangement was called productive if the CDR3 had no stop codons and remained in frame with V and J, and every other rearrangement was called non-productive. CDR3 was defined according to IMGT convention as the region running from the second conserved V-encoded cysteine to the conserved J-encoded phenylalanine. In an earlier analysis of 500 to 650 of the donors, sequences lacking an unambiguous match to a single V gene segment were excluded. An earlier analysis of about 600 of the donors called V segments functional above 56.7% productive rearrangements and segregating when the between-donor standard deviation exceeded 5%. A statistical classification framework was developed to diagnose cytomegalovirus status using the catalog of TCR beta chain sequences. V and J gene assignment, in a later analysis, came from comparing TCR nucleotide sequences with IMGT/GENE-DB human TR gene sequences. Using the TCRdist pipeline, a later analysis assigned CDR3 sequences along with most-parsimonious VDJ recombination scenarios. In a later analysis, each TCR beta chain was defined by its CDR3 amino acid sequence together with its V-gene family, and reads lacking a unique V-gene family were excluded. In a later analysis, fewer than 650 highly shared, low-generation-probability nucleotide sequences were removed to address suspected cross-contamination and a sequencing artifact. A later analysis calculated a clonal expansion index for each public chain from normalized within-repertoire ranks of inferred template counts. A later analysis computed generation probabilities with a VDJ recombination model fitted to out-of-frame rearrangements, and checked the results against IGoR. In a later analysis, TCR-TCR, TCR-HLA and TCR-CMV co-occurrence was scored with hypergeometric tests, and a repertoire-size bias correction was applied to TCR pairs. A later analysis estimated false discovery rates by permuting HLA or CMV assignments 20 times. In a later analysis, co-occurring TCRs were grouped with DBSCAN, and TCRdist sequence similarity was added when clustering was performed within HLA-allele-positive subsets. Repertoires with fewer than 30,000 or more than 120,000 public chains were left out of co-occurrence clustering, as were four to six repertoires with anomalous nucleotide sharing. TCRdb retrieved this table from immuneACCESS and kept in-frame rearrangements only. Not all clones are present; in checked studies, unresolved V genes account for under half, and no reason is known for the remainder. From that table come the V and J calls and clone size; the DNA was used to work out D and trimming. The sample has approximately 160,000 clones on record, around 63% of them singletons. Of the sample, 4% to 5.5% is held by the ten largest clones.

The cohort was made up of under 800 healthy bone marrow donors. All cohort members were sampled while nominally healthy, although unrecorded immune exposures were likely present. The donor tested CMV seropositive, placing the donor among the approximately 310 seropositive members of the cohort. Every donor gave a peripheral blood sample, and the peripheral blood mononuclear cells from that sample were used for TCR beta sequencing. Genomic DNA extraction from the blood cell samples was performed with the Qiagen DNeasy Blood Extraction Kit. Note on this clone: What this receptor recognizes is not known. No much larger clone is present one base from it, and per-base qualities are unavailable.

Overall study outcomes, separate from this receptor: Across donors, most TCR sequences were observed very rarely, whereas some public TCRs were present in many individuals. An association between a missense DCLRE1C variant and V-gene and J-gene trimming of TCR beta chains was found in a later genetic analysis and replicated in an independent cohort. Compared with the approximately 600-donor mean, donors in an Asian-associated ancestry cluster had fewer N-insertions in productive TCRs, according to a later genetic analysis. A further reported finding was that TCR beta sequences accurately predicted the HLA-A and HLA-B alleles for most subjects in the first cohort. Correlated functional status among segregating V segments might be attributable to linkage disequilibrium, but an unknown experimental factor could not be ruled out. In a later analysis, HLA-associated TCR beta chains were found to be more clonally expanded and to have lower generation probabilities than equally common non-associated chains. A cluster of highly shared sequence variants was judged likely to represent a technical artifact of the sequencing pipeline. In an earlier analysis of approximately 600 of the donors, most TCR beta V segments were observed in productive rearrangements about 87% or about 30% of the time, broadly matching IMGT annotations. For the cohort, immune exposure information was limited to CMV serostatus. The classifier was reported to diagnose cytomegalovirus status with high specificity and sensitivity in both the original cohort and the validation cohort. Roughly uniform sequencing depth across donors was assumed in presence/absence analyses, although this assumption may not hold. Because HLA typing was missing for some donors at each locus, association tests included only the typed subset. This cohort had only TCR beta chains sequenced, and the lack of alpha or paired-chain data limited which features could be detected. In vitro tests confirmed that three of the cytomegalovirus-associated TCR beta chains recognize cytomegalovirus antigens. The study listed approximately 150 TCR beta chains as associated with cytomegalovirus. The earlier analysis of nearly 600 of the donors excluded some 16 rarely observed V segments, including chromosome 9 orphons, because counts were too low. A later analysis reported that several top co-occurrence clusters appeared linked to parvovirus B19, influenza, CMV and Epstein-Barr virus. The 87-base-pair reads could not distinguish some IMGT-functional V segments, including TRBV6-2 and TRBV6-3, so those segments were excluded. Assigning TCR associations to individual alleles was difficult when HLA alleles, especially DR and DQ, strongly co-occurred. Specific HLA alleles were associated with more than 15,000 TCR beta sequences at a false discovery rate of 0.05 in a later analysis. According to a later analysis, TCR association rates differed among HLA loci, with DRB1 alleles showing the most associated TCRs and HLA-C alleles showing the fewest. According to the authors, the approach could potentially be generalized to other disease states and immunological phenotypes. A later analysis found that most CMV-associated TCR beta chains appeared HLA-restricted, with HLA associations seemingly driven largely by CMV exposure.

The sample consisted of PBMCs. Recombination joined TRBV2 with TRBJ1-2; 7 central bases correspond to TRBD1. This TCR was recovered from a woman aged 18-29 years in good health and CMV-seropositive. The nucleotide sequence is given as TGTGCCAGCAGGAGCCGGGACAGCGACCTTAACTATGGCTACACCTTC. It is translated as CASRSRDSDLNYGYTF. The variable domain in full, with residues beyond the CDR3 obtained from the reference TRBV2 and TRBJ1-2 genes, is EPEVTQTPSHQVTQMGQEVILRCVPISNHLYFYWYRQILGQKVEFLVSFYNNEISEKSEIFDDQFSVERPDGSNFTLKIRSTKLEDSAMYFCASRSRDSDLNYGYTFGSGTRLTVV.